This T cell receptor (beta chain) is drawn from a study of vaccination effects on CD4 cells after COVID-19. Study-wide context: Participants each got two BNT162b2 or mRNA-1273 vaccine doses.

With respect to this clone: Its antigen is undetermined.

It was after 10 days of culture that CD4+ T cells were isolated. On days 3 and 7, fresh IL-2 medium replaced half the medium. Sequencing was performed with immunoSEQ multiplex PCR; in TCRdb, only in-frame clones are kept and a portion is missing. The sample yields some 50,000 clones, 74% seen once. The specimen comprised CD4+ T cells from PBMCs cultured without peptide, sampled before COVID-19 vaccination. This clonotype was obtained from a human donor who had a prior SARS-CoV-2 infection.

The CDR3 sequence: CASSQSTVPAETQYF. The CDR3 DNA reads as TGTGCCAGCAGTCAATCGACGGTTCCGGCGGAGACCCAGTACTTC. J is TRBJ2-5 and V is TRBV6-2 or TRBV6-3, with no clear D. Trimming shortened V by 5 bases and J by 5 bases, and 18 bases separated the two germline ends. Germline-derived CDR1 and CDR2 are MNHEY and SVGEGT. The length of the CDR3 is 15 residues.